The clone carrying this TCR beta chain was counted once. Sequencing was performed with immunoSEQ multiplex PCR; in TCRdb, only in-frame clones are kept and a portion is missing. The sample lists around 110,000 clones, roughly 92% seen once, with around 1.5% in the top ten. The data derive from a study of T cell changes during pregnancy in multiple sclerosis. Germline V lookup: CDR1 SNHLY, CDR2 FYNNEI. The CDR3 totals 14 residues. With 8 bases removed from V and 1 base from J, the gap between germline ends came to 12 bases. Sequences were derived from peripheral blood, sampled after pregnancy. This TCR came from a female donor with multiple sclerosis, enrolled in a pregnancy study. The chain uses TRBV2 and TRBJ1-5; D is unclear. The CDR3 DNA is TGTGCCAGCGCGGGCCACTCGAGCAATCAGCCCCAGCATTTT. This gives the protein CASAGHSSNQPQHF. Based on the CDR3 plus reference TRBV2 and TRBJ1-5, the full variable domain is EPEVTQTPSHQVTQMGQEVILRCVPISNHLYFYWYRQILGQKVEFLVSFYNNEISEKSEIFDDQFSVERPDGSNFTLKIRSTKLEDSAMYFCASAGHSSNQPQHFGDGTRLSIL.